This TCR beta chain originates from a study of CD8+CD57+ T cells in acquired aplastic anemia. This clonotype was counted many times. No antigen is known for it. Profiling that covered TCR beta VDJ and CDR3 relied on genomic DNA as its template. TCRdb analysed the reads with MiXCR anew, one entry per CDR3 protein. The sample holds around 140,000 distinct CDR3 sequences, roughly two fifths seen once. Whole-study findings and limits: Shared by patients and controls, almost 30 CD8+ CDR3s were abundant in patients. For CD8+ Simpson's diversity, patients and controls showed no significant difference.

Germline assignment: CDR1 GTSNPN and CDR2 SVGIG (reference sequence). The V gene lost 0 bases and the J gene lost 5 bases, with 14 bases spanning the gap. This CDR3 contains 14 residues. This sequence joins TRBV30 and TRBJ2-7; tentatively, D is TRBD1 (5 bases). Input material: sorted CD4+, CD8+, or CD8+CD57+ T cells (not recorded which) from PBMCs. The sequence was collected from a human donor in good health, serving as a control. The CDR3 spells CAWSVRFRDHEQYF. DNA of the CDR3: TGTGCCTGGAGTGTACGGTTCAGGGATCACGAGCAGTACTTC.